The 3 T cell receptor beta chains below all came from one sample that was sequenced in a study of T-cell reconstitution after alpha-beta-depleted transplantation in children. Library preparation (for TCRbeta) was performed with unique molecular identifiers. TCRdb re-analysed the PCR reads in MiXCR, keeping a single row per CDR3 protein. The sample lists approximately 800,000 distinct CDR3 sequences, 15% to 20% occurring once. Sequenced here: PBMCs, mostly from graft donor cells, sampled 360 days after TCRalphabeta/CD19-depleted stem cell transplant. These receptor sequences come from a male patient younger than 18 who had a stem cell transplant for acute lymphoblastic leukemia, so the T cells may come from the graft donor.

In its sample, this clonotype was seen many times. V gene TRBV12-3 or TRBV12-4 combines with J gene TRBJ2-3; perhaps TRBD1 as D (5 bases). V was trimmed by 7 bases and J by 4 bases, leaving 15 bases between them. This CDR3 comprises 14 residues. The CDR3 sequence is CASTLYGAADTQYF. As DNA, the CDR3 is TGTGCCAGCACCCTTTATGGGGCTGCAGATACGCAGTATTTT.

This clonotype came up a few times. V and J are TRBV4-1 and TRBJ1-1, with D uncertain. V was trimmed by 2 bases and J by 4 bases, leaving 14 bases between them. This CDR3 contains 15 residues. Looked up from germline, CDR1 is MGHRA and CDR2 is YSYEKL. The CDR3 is CASSQFSWQSTEAFF. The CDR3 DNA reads TGCGCCAGCAGCCAATTTTCCTGGCAAAGCACTGAAGCTTTCTTT.

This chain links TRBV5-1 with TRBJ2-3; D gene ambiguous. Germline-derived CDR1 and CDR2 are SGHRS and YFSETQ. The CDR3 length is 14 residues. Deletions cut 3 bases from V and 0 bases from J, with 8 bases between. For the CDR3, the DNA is TGCGCCAGCAGCTGGAGTGCTAGCACAGATACGCAGTATTTT. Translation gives CASSWSASTDTQYF.